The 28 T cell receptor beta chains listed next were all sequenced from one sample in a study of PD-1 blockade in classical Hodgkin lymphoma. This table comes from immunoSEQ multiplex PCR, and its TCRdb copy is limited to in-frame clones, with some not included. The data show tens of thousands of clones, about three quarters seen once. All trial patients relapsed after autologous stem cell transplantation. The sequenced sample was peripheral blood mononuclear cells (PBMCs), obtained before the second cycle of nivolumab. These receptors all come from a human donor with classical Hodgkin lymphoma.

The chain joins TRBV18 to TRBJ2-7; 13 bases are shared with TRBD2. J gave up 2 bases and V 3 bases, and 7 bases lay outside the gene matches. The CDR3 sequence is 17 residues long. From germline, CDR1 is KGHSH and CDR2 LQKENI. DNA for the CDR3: TGTGCCAGCTCACCCTCCGGGACTAGCGGGGAAACCTACGAGCAGTACTTC. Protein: CASSPSGTSGETYEQYF.

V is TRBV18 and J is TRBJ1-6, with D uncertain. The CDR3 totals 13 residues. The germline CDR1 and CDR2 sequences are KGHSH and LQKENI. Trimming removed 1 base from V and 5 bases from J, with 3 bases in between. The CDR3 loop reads CASSPRDNSPLHF. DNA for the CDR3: TGTGCCAGCTCACCACGGGATAATTCACCCCTCCACTTT.

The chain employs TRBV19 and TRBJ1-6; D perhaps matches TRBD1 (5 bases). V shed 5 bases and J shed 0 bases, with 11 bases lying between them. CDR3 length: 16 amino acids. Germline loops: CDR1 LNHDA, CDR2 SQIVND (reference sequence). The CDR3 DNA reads TGTGCCAGTAGTGGGGGACGGAGCTCCTATAATTCACCCCTCCACTTT. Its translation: CASSGGRSSYNSPLHF.

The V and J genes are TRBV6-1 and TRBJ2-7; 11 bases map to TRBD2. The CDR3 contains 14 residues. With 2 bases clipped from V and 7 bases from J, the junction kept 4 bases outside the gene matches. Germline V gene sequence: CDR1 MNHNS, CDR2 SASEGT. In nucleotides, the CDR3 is TGTGCCAGCAGTGAACTAGCGGGAGGTCAAGAGCAGTACTTC. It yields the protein CASSELAGGQEQYF.

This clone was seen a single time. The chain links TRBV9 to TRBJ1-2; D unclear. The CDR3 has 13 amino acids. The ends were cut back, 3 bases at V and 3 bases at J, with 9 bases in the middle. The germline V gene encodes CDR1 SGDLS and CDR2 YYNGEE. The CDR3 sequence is CASSESVDYGYTF. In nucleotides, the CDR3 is TGTGCCAGCAGCGAATCAGTGGACTATGGCTACACCTTC.

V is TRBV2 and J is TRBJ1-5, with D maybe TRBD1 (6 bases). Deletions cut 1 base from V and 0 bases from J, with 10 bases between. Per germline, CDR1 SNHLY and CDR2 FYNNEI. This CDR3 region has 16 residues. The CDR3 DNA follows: TGTGCCAGCAGTGAAGGGGACACCTATAGCAATCAGCCCCAGCATTTT. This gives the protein CASSEGDTYSNQPQHF.

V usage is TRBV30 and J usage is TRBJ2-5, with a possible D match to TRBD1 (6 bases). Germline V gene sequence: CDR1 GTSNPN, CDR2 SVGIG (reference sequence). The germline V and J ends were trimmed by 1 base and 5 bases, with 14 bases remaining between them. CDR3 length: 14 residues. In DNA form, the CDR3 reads TGTGCCTGGAGTGCCCCAGGGGTCGAGGAGACCCAGTACTTC. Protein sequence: CAWSAPGVEETQYF.

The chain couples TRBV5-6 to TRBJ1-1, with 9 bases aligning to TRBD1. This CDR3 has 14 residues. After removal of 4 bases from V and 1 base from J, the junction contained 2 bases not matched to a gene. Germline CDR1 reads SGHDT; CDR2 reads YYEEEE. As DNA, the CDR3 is TGTGCCAGCAGCCACAGGGGGCGGAACACTGAAGCTTTCTTT. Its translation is CASSHRGRNTEAFF.

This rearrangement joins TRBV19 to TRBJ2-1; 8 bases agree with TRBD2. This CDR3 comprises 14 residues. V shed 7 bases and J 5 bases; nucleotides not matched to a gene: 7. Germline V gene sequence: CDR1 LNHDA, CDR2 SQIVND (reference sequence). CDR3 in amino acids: CASTSGLAHNEQFF. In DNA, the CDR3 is TGTGCCAGTACCTCCGGACTAGCCCACAATGAGCAGTTCTTC. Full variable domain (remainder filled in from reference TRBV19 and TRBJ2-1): DGGITQSPKYLFRKEGQNVTLSCEQNLNHDAMYWYRQDPGQGLRLIYYSQIVNDFQKGDIAEGYSVSREKKESFPLTVTSAQKNPTAFYLCASTSGLAHNEQFFGPGTRLTVL.

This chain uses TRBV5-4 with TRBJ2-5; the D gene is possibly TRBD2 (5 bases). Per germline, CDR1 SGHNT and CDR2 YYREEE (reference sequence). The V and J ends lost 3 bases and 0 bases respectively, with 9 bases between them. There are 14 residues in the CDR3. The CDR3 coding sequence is TGTGCCAGCAGCTCCACGGGGTACCAAGAGACCCAGTACTTC. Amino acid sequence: CASSSTGYQETQYF.

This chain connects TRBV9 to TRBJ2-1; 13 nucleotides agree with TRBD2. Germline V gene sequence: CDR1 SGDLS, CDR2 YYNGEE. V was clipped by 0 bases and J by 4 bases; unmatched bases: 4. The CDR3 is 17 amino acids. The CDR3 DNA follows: TGTGCCAGCAGCGTAGGGACTAGCGGGAGTCTATACAATGAGCAGTTCTTC. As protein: CASSVGTSGSLYNEQFF.

CDR3 sequence: CAWSLGAGQILAGGIYEQYF. The CDR3, as DNA: TGTGCCTGGAGTCTAGGGGCGGGACAGATCCTAGCGGGAGGAATTTACGAGCAGTACTTC. The chain links TRBV30 to TRBJ2-7; 11 nucleotides align to TRBD2. Germline V gene data show CDR1 as GTSNPN and CDR2 as SVGIG (reference sequence). The CDR3 has 20 residues. V gave up 2 bases and J gave up 4 bases; unmatched junction bases: 22.

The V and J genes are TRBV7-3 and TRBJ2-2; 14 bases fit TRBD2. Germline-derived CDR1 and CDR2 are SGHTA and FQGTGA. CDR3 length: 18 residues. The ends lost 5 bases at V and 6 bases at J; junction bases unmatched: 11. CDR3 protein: CASSPDVGLAGVAGELFF. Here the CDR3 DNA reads TGTGCCAGCAGCCCTGACGTGGGACTAGCGGGAGTAGCCGGGGAGCTGTTTTTT.

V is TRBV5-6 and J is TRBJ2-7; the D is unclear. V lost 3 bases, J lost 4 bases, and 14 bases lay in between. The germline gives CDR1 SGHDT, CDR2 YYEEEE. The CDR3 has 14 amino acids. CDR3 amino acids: CASSSESRRYEQYF. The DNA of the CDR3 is TGTGCCAGCAGCTCCGAAAGCCGGCGTTACGAGCAGTACTTC.

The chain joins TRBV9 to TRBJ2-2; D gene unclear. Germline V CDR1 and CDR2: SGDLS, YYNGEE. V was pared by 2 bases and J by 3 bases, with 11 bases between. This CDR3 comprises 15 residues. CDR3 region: CASSVQEWYTGELFF. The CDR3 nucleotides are TGTGCCAGCAGCGTCCAGGAGTGGTACACCGGGGAGCTGTTTTTT.

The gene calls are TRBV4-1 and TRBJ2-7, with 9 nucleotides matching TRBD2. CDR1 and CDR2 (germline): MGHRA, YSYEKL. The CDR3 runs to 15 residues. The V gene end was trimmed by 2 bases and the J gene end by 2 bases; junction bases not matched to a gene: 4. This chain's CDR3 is CASSQSSGATYEQYF. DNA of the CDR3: TGCGCCAGCAGCCAATCTAGCGGGGCCACCTACGAGCAGTACTTC.

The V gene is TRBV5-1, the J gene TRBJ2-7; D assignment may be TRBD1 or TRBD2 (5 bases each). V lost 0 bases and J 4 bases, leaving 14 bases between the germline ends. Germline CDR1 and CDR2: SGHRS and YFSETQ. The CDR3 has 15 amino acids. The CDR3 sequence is CASSLGGSGKYEQYF. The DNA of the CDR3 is TGCGCCAGCAGCTTGGGGGGGAGTGGGAAGTACGAGCAGTACTTC. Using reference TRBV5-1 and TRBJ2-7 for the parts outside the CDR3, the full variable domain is KAGVTQTPRYLIKTRGQQVTLSCSPISGHRSVSWYQQTPGQGLQFLFEYFSETQRNKGNFPGRFSGRQFSNSRSEMNVSTLELGDSALYLCASSLGGSGKYEQYFGPGTRLTVT.

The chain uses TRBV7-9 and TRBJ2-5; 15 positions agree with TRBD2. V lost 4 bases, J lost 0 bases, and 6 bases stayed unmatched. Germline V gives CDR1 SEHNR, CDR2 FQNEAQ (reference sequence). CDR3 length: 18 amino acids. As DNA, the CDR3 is TGTGCCAGCAGCTCCGGGACTAGCGGGGGGAATTACCAAGAGACCCAGTACTTC. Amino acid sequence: CASSSGTSGGNYQETQYF.

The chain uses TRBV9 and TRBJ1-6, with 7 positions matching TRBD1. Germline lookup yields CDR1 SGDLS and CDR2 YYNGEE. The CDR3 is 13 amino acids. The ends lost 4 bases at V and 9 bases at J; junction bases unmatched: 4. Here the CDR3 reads CASSPGGVSPLHF. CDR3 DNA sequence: TGTGCCAGCAGCCCAGGGGGGGTTTCACCCCTCCACTTT.

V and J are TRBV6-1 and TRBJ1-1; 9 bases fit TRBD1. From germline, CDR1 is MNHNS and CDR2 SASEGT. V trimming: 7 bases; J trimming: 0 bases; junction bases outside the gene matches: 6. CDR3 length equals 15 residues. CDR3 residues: CASNARTGVNTEAFF. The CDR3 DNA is TGTGCCAGCAACGCTAGGACAGGGGTGAACACTGAAGCTTTCTTT.

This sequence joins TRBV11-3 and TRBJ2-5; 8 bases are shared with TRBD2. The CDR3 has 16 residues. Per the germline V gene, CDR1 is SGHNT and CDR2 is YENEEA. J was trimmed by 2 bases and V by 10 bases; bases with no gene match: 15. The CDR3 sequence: CAILREDPDWQETQYF. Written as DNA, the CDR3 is TGTGCCATTCTGCGGGAGGACCCCGATTGGCAAGAGACCCAGTACTTC.

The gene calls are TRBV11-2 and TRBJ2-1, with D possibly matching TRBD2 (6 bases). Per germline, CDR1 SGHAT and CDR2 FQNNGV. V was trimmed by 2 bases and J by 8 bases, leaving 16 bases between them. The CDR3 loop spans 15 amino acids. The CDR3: CASSLRAGWIDEQFF. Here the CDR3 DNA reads TGTGCCAGCAGCTTAAGGGCGGGGTGGATCGATGAGCAGTTCTTC.

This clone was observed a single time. Written as DNA, the CDR3 is TGTGCCAGCAGTCCGGGACGGCATCTTCTTACGCAGTATTTT. The encoded protein is CASSPGRHLLTQYF. The genes are TRBV27 and TRBJ2-3; D tentatively fits TRBD1 or TRBD2 (5 bases each). Trimming left V 5 bases short and J 8 bases short, with 17 bases between. Germline assignment: CDR1 MNHEY and CDR2 SMNVEV (reference sequence). The CDR3 consists of 14 residues.

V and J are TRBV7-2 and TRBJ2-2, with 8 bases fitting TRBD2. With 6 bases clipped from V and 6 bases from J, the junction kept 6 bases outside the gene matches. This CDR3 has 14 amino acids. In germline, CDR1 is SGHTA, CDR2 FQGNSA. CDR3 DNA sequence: TGTGCCAGCAGTCCAAGCGGGAGATCCGGGGAGCTGTTTTTT. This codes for CASSPSGRSGELFF.

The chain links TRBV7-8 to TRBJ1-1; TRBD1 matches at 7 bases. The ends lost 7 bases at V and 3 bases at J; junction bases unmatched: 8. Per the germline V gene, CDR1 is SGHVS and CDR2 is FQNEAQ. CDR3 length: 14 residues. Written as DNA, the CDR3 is TGTGCCAGCACGTCGACAGGGATCGACACTGAAGCTTTCTTT. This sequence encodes CASTSTGIDTEAFF.

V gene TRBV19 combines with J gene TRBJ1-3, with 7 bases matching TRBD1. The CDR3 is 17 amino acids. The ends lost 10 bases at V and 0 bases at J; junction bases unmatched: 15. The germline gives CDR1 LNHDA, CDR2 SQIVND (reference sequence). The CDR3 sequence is CATTPGQLRFSGNTIYF. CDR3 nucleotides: TGTGCCACTACCCCGGGACAGCTAAGATTCTCTGGAAACACCATATATTTT.

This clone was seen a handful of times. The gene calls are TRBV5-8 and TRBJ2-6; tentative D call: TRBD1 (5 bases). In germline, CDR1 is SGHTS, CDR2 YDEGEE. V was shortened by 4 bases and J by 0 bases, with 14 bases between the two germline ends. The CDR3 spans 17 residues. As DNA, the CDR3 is TGTGCCAGCAGCCCCGACAGCTATCACTCTGGGGCCAACGTCCTGACTTTC. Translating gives CASSPDSYHSGANVLTF.

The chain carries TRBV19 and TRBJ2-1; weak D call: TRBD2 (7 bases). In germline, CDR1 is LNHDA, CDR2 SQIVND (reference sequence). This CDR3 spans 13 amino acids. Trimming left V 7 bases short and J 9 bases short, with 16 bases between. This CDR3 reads CASTRPGGAEQFF. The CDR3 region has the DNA TGTGCCAGTACCAGGCCGGGGGGCGCTGAGCAGTTCTTC.